The 30 T cell receptor beta chains in this list originate from one sample, sequenced in a study of cytomegalovirus exposure and HLA in healthy donors. Primers: 60 Vbeta forward and 13 Jbeta reverse. Sequencing used immunoSEQ multiplex PCR; TCRdb keeps in-frame clones, though not all of them. The sample holds about 190,000 clones, about 89% seen once. Sequencing was performed on PBMCs. These receptors were taken from a man aged 25 to 40 in good health and CMV-seronegative.

The rearrangement uses TRBV4-2 and TRBJ1-5; TRBD1 is a possible D gene (5 bases). Deletions cut 0 bases from V and 7 bases from J, with 16 bases between. There are 16 residues in the CDR3. Germline values: CDR1 LGHNA, CDR2 YNFKEQ. The CDR3 bases are TGTGCCAGCAGCCAAGATAATGGCCAGGGTGGGCAGCCCCAGCATTTT. It specifies CASSQDNGQGGQPQHF.

The V gene is TRBV10-2, the J gene TRBJ1-6, with 7 bases identical to TRBD1. The CDR3 is 16 residues long. The V gene's germline CDR1 is WSHSY and CDR2 SAAADI. Trimming took 6 bases from V and 0 from J; bases not matched to a gene: 5. The DNA for the CDR3 is TGCGCCAGCAGACCGGGACAGTCCTCCTATAATTCACCCCTCCACTTT. This translates into CASRPGQSSYNSPLHF.

CDR3 sequence: CASSFTSGSVNEQFF. In DNA form, the CDR3 reads TGTGCCAGCAGCTTTACTAGCGGGAGTGTCAATGAGCAGTTCTTC. The chain couples TRBV11-2 to TRBJ2-1, with 11 bases matching TRBD2. The CDR3 is made up of 15 amino acids. Germline CDR1 reads SGHAT; CDR2 reads FQNNGV. V dropped 3 bases and J dropped 6; count of bases not matched to a gene: 4.

CDR3 bases: TGTGCCAGCAGTTCAGGGGATTCCAATGAAAAACTGTTTTTT. Its translation is CASSSGDSNEKLFF. V gene TRBV6-6 combines with J gene TRBJ1-4, with D possibly TRBD1 on 6 matching bases. Deletions cut 4 bases from V and 5 bases from J, with 11 bases between. Germline V gives CDR1 MNHNY, CDR2 SVGAGI (reference sequence). The CDR3 consists of 14 residues.

A word on this clone: An end of the junction differs from the germline gene, which may be a read error. This chain joins TRBV7-9 and TRBJ2-7, with 11 bases aligning to TRBD1. This CDR3 is 13 amino acids long. CDR1 and CDR2 (germline): SEHNR, FQNEAQ (reference sequence). The CDR3 sequence is CSSSSGQGAMQYF. The DNA for the CDR3 is TGTTCCAGCAGCTCCGGACAGGGGGCGATGCAGTACTTC.

The chain couples TRBV28 to TRBJ1-5; 12 positions agree with TRBD1. Trimming cost V 3 bases and J 2 bases; bases outside gene matches: 5. The CDR3 sequence is 17 residues long. Germline loops: CDR1 MDHEN, CDR2 SYDVKM. CDR3 amino acids: CASSFLGTGGGNQPQHF. CDR3 coding DNA: TGTGCCAGCAGTTTTTTGGGGACAGGGGGCGGCAATCAGCCCCAGCATTTT.

This chain uses TRBV15 with TRBJ1-2; D gene ambiguous. Germline V lookup: CDR1 LNHNV, CDR2 YYDKDF (reference sequence). This CDR3 region has 13 residues. Trimming removed 4 bases from V and 7 bases from J, with 13 bases in between. The CDR3 coding sequence is TGTGCCACCAGCATCCGGGGTGTCGGTGGCTACACCTTC. It is translated as CATSIRGVGGYTF. The entire variable domain, with the rest obtained from reference TRBV15 and TRBJ1-2, is as follows: DAMVIQNPRYQVTQFGKPVTLSCSQTLNHNVMYWYQQKSSQAPKLLFHYYDKDFNNEADTPDNFQSRRPNTSFCFLDIRSPGLGDTAMYLCATSIRGVGGYTFGSGTRLTVV.

CDR3 sequence: CASSPGRNTGELFF. In DNA, the CDR3 is TGTGCCAGCTCACCAGGGCGGAACACCGGGGAGCTGTTTTTT. The J gene is TRBJ2-2, the V gene TRBV18; D is ambiguous. The CDR3 consists of 14 residues. Trimming left V 2 bases short and J 1 base short, with 5 bases between. CDR1 KGHSH and CDR2 LQKENI come from the germline V gene.

The chain uses TRBV6-1 and TRBJ1-1, with 7 bases that match TRBD1. This CDR3 region has 15 residues. CDR1 MNHNS and CDR2 SASEGT come from the germline V gene. The V gene end was trimmed by 10 bases and the J gene end by 5 bases; junction bases not matched to a gene: 16. CDR3 protein: CATLDRDRGRTEAFF. The CDR3 DNA is TGTGCCACCCTCGACAGGGATCGCGGGCGTACTGAAGCTTTCTTT.

CDR3 bases: TGTGCCAGCAGTCCCCAAATCGGAGGATCCCACTACAATGAGCAGTTCTTC. Protein product: CASSPQIGGSHYNEQFF. The chain is built from TRBV27 and TRBJ2-1; possible D gene TRBD2, 5 bases. The V end lost 5 bases, the J end lost 3 bases, and 20 bases lay between the germline ends. The CDR3 runs to 17 residues. CDR1 MNHEY and CDR2 SMNVEV come from the germline V gene (reference sequence).

This clone was seen a single time. V usage is TRBV28 and J usage is TRBJ1-2; D might be TRBD1 (6 bases). Trimming stripped 5 bases from V and 2 bases from J, with 12 bases between. Germline V gives CDR1 MDHEN, CDR2 SYDVKM. The CDR3 consists of 14 residues. CDR3 sequence reads: CASSTWDTNYGYTF. The DNA for the CDR3 is TGTGCCAGCAGTACCTGGGACACCAACTATGGCTACACCTTC.

The chain combines TRBV11-1 with TRBJ2-3; 14 bases are shared with TRBD2. The germline V gene encodes CDR1 SGHAT and CDR2 FQDESV (reference sequence). The CDR3 loop spans 14 amino acids. V lost 5 bases, J lost 6 bases, and 1 base stayed unmatched. The DNA of the CDR3 is TGTGCCAGCAGCCGGACTAGCGGGAGGGATACGCAGTATTTT. This sequence encodes CASSRTSGRDTQYF.

This clone has only a few counts. This chain uses TRBV29-1 with TRBJ2-1, with D possibly TRBD2 on 5 matching bases. The CDR3 runs to 11 residues. Germline CDR1 is SQVTM and CDR2 is ANQGSEA. V was shortened by 6 bases and J by 7 bases, with 10 bases between the two germline ends. CDR3 sequence (DNA): TGCAGCGTAAGGGAGCTGAATGAGCAGTTCTTC. Translating gives CSVRELNEQFF.

J is TRBJ2-3 and V is TRBV5-1, with TRBD2 as a possible D gene (6 bases). The CDR3 runs to 14 residues. Germline CDR1 SGHRS, CDR2 YFSETQ. V lost 0 bases and J lost 5, with 10 bases in between. This chain's CDR3 is CASSLAGGRDTQYF. The CDR3 DNA sequence: TGCGCCAGCAGCTTGGCCGGGGGTCGAGATACGCAGTATTTT.

This sequence joins TRBV19 and TRBJ2-1, with D perhaps matching TRBD2 (6 bases). Deletions cut 3 bases from V and 10 bases from J, with 16 bases between. Germline V gene lookup returns CDR1 LNHDA and CDR2 SQIVND (reference sequence). The CDR3 is made up of 14 amino acids. CDR3 amino acids: CASSITPGLWEQFF. CDR3 DNA sequence: TGTGCCAGTAGTATTACTCCGGGACTTTGGGAGCAGTTCTTC. The full variable domain, completed using reference TRBV19 and TRBJ2-1, is DGGITQSPKYLFRKEGQNVTLSCEQNLNHDAMYWYRQDPGQGLRLIYYSQIVNDFQKGDIAEGYSVSREKKESFPLTVTSAQKNPTAFYLCASSITPGLWEQFFGPGTRLTVL.

The rearrangement joins TRBV7-2 to TRBJ2-1, with 7 bases aligning to TRBD1. In germline, CDR1 is SGHTA, CDR2 FQGNSA. The CDR3 totals 15 residues. The trim removed 1 base at V and 10 bases at J, leaving 10 bases unmatched. CDR3 coding DNA: TGTGCCAGCAGCTTAGTAGGGGACAGCCGCCAGGAGCAGTTCTTC. Its translation: CASSLVGDSRQEQFF.

V usage is TRBV5-1 and J usage is TRBJ2-5; D remains unclear. Germline V gives CDR1 SGHRS, CDR2 YFSETQ. CDR3 length equals 12 residues. Trimming stripped 2 bases from V and 1 base from J, with 3 bases between. CDR3 DNA sequence: TGCGCCAGCAGCTTAGCCCAAGAGACCCAGTACTTC. This codes for CASSLAQETQYF.

This chain joins TRBV29-1 and TRBJ2-5; a weak D match, TRBD1 (6 bases). The J call is in doubt because the DNA end fits TRBJ2-7 better. Germline V gene lookup returns CDR1 SQVTM and CDR2 ANQGSEA. The CDR3 runs 14 residues. The CDR3 DNA follows: TGCAGCGTTGCCCCAGGGGCGGGTAACTACGAGCAGTACTTC. Its protein product is CSVAPGAGNYEQYF.

The CDR3: CASSVLGNTEAFF. In DNA form, the CDR3 reads TGTGCCAGCAGTGTTCTAGGAAACACTGAAGCTTTCTTT. V gene TRBV2 combines with J gene TRBJ1-1; no definite D call. Germline CDR1 SNHLY, CDR2 FYNNEI. V lost 4 bases and J lost 2, with 8 bases in between. CDR3 length: 13 amino acids.

The V call is TRBV4-1, the J call TRBJ1-5, with no clear D. The CDR3 length is 14 residues. Germline values: CDR1 MGHRA, CDR2 YSYEKL. Trimming removed 0 bases from V and 5 bases from J, with 8 bases in between. In DNA form, the CDR3 reads TGCGCCAGCAGCCAAGAGAGGTTAGATCAGCCCCAGCATTTT. Its translation: CASSQERLDQPQHF.

J is TRBJ2-7 and V is TRBV7-2, with 9 bases aligning to TRBD1. This CDR3 comprises 15 residues. V lost 5 bases to trimming and J lost 6 bases; unmatched junction nucleotides: 11. CDR1 is SGHTA and CDR2 is FQGNSA in the germline V gene. CDR3 bases: TGTGCCAGCAGCCCCCCGAGGGACAGGGATCGCGAGCAGTACTTC. Its translation is CASSPPRDRDREQYF.

V gene TRBV5-4 combines with J gene TRBJ2-7, with TRBD2 matching over 12 bases. V lost 0 bases and J lost 7; bases outside the gene matches: 8. The germline V gene has CDR1 SGHNT and CDR2 YYREEE (reference sequence). CDR3 length: 16 residues. For the CDR3, the DNA is TGTGCCAGCAGCTTGGGACGACTAGCGGGAGTTGGGGAGCAGTACTTC. Its translation: CASSLGRLAGVGEQYF. The full variable domain, with the rest looked up from reference TRBV5-4 and TRBJ2-7, is ETGVTQSPTHLIKTRGQQVTLRCSSQSGHNTVSWYQQALGQGPQFIFQYYREEENGRGNFPPRFSGLQFPNYSSELNVNALELDDSALYLCASSLGRLAGVGEQYFGPGTRLTVT.

DNA for the CDR3: TGTGCCAGCAGGGGGACAGTTTCGGAGCCCCAGCATTTT. Its protein product is CASRGTVSEPQHF. V gene TRBV2 combines with J gene TRBJ1-5; TRBD1 agrees at 7 bases. CDR1 and CDR2 from the germline V gene are SNHLY and FYNNEI. V trimming: 6 bases; J trimming: 8 bases; junction bases outside the gene matches: 7. CDR3 length equals 13 residues.

The chain is built from TRBV28 and TRBJ2-7; 7 bases are shared with TRBD2. Per the germline V gene, CDR1 is MDHEN and CDR2 is SYDVKM. V dropped 7 bases and J dropped 1; count of bases not matched to a gene: 4. This CDR3 contains 13 residues. The chain's CDR3 is CASKPSGSYEQYF. Here the CDR3 DNA reads TGTGCCAGCAAGCCTAGCGGTTCCTACGAGCAGTACTTC.

The chain joins TRBV28 to TRBJ1-1; D ambiguous. V lost 6 bases and J 0 bases, leaving 5 bases between the germline ends. Germline CDR1 reads MDHEN; CDR2 reads SYDVKM. CDR3 length equals 12 residues. The DNA for the CDR3 is TGTGCCAGCAGGGAGATGAACACTGAAGCTTTCTTT. This translates into CASREMNTEAFF.

The genes are TRBV19 and TRBJ1-2, with 8 bases identical to TRBD1. Germline loops: CDR1 LNHDA, CDR2 SQIVND (reference sequence). The V and J ends lost 3 bases and 6 bases, in that order; junction bases with no gene match: 0. The CDR3 sequence is 12 residues long. CDR3 nucleotide sequence: TGTGCCAGTAGTATGGGACAGGATGGCTACACCTTC. This gives the protein CASSMGQDGYTF.

Comment on this clone: Other DNA sequences in this sample translate to the same CDR3. The chain employs TRBV29-1 and TRBJ2-2, with 8 bases lining up with TRBD1. This CDR3 contains 13 residues. The V and J ends lost 6 bases and 5 bases, in that order; junction bases with no gene match: 5. Germline CDR1 reads SQVTM; CDR2 reads ANQGSEA. CDR3 nucleotides: TGCAGCGTCGGGACAGGTCGGACCGGGGAGCTGTTTTTT. Translated: CSVGTGRTGELFF.

The CDR3 bases are TGTGCCAGCAGTGAACCCGGGGGGCAGTTGAACACTGAAGCTTTCTTT. Its translation: CASSEPGGQLNTEAFF. This rearrangement joins TRBV6-1 to TRBJ1-1; maybe TRBD1 (6 bases). Germline-derived CDR1 and CDR2 are MNHNS and SASEGT. The CDR3 is 16 amino acids. V was cut by 2 bases and J by 0 bases, with 13 bases left in between.

This clone is a singleton in its sample. Written as DNA, the CDR3 is TGTGCCAGCCGACAGGGGCTAGGTTTTAGCACAGATACGCAGTATTTT. It yields the protein CASRQGLGFSTDTQYF. The chain recombines TRBV19 with TRBJ2-3; TRBD1 aligns across 8 bases. V lost 9 bases to trimming and J lost 0 bases; unmatched junction nucleotides: 11. The germline V gene has CDR1 LNHDA and CDR2 SQIVND (reference sequence). This CDR3 is built from 16 residues.

The chain couples TRBV4-2 to TRBJ1-2, with 7 bases that match TRBD1. This CDR3 is built from 14 residues. V was clipped by 2 bases and J by 5 bases; unmatched bases: 5. Germline V gene data show CDR1 as LGHNA and CDR2 as YNFKEQ. The CDR3 DNA sequence: TGTGCCAGCAGCCAAACGGGACAGATGTATGGCTACACCTTC. Protein sequence: CASSQTGQMYGYTF.